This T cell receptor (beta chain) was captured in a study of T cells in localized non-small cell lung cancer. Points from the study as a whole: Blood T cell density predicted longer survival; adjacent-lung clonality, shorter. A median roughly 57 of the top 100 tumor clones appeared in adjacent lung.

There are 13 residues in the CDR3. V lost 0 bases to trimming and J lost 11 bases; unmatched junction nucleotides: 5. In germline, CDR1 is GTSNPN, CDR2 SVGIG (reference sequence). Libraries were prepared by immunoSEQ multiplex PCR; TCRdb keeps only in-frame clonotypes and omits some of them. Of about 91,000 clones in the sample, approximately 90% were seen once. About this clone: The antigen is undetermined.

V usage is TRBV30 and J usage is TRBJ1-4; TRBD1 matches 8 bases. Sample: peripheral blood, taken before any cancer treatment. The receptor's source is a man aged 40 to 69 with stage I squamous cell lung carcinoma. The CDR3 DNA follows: TGTGCCTGGAGTGTCCAGGGGGCAGAGAAACTGTTTTTT. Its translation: CAWSVQGAEKLFF.